A selection of T cell receptor beta chains follows, all from one sample in a study of blood T cell repertoires in COVID-19. Clones were read by immunoSEQ multiplex PCR, and TCRdb kept only the in-frame ones, dropping some. The sample lists approximately 250,000 clones, approximately 83% seen once, with roughly 5.5% in the top ten. What was sequenced was peripheral blood. Receptors were obtained from a human donor in a cohort sampled during active COVID-19. The CDR3 runs from the conserved cysteine through the conserved F or W. D genes are given only for firm matches. Size is omitted from some rows. Given values are once, few, many or a class for expanded clones.

-,-,TRBV6-6,TRBJ1-5,CASSMRASNQPQHF,TGTGCCAGCAGTATGAGGGCGTCCAATCAGCCCCAGCATTTT
few,TRBD1,TRBV7-6,TRBJ1-2,CASSLGTGAGGYTF,TGTGCCAGCAGCTTAGGGACAGGGGCTGGTGGCTACACCTTC
-,TRBD2,TRBV9,TRBJ2-1,CASRRTGGSYNEQFF,TGTGCCAGCAGGCGGACGGGGGGCTCCTACAATGAGCAGTTCTTC
-,-,TRBV9,TRBJ1-6,CASTAVRGGNSPLHF,TGTGCCAGCACCGCGGTGAGGGGAGGCAATTCACCCCTCCACTTT
-,-,TRBV6-6,TRBJ1-2,CASTSSSEAYGYTF,TGTGCCAGCACGTCCTCGTCGGAGGCTTATGGCTACACCTTC
-,-,TRBV6-5,TRBJ1-4,CASSYTTLQGHEKLFF,TGTGCCAGCAGTTACACAACGCTTCAGGGCCATGAAAAACTGTTTTTT
-,TRBD2,TRBV10-1,TRBJ2-1,CASSRRTSGSLSRNEQFF,TGCGCCAGCAGCCGACGGACTAGCGGGAGCCTATCGCGGAATGAGCAGTTCTTC
-,TRBD2,TRBV7-9,TRBJ2-3,CASSPRAGSDTQYF,TGTGCCAGCAGCCCTCGAGCGGGATCAGATACGCAGTATTTT
-,TRBD2,TRBV27,TRBJ2-1,CASSLYRMTSGGASNEQFF,TGTGCCAGCAGTTTATATCGCATGACTAGCGGGGGGGCTTCTAATGAGCAGTTCTTC
-,TRBD1,TRBV10-3,TRBJ1-1,CAIINGQGDRVEAFF,TGTGCCATCATAAACGGACAGGGAGATAGGGTAGAAGCTTTCTTT
-,-,TRBV5-6,TRBJ2-1,CASSPGLYNEQFF,TGTGCCAGCAGCCCGGGACTCTACAATGAGCAGTTCTTC
-,TRBD1,TRBV5-1,TRBJ2-3,CASSPGQGTDTQYF,TGCGCCAGCAGCCCGGGACAGGGTACAGATACGCAGTATTTT
few,-,TRBV24-1,TRBJ2-1,CATSDDAGRHNEQFF,TGTGCCACCAGTGATGACGCCGGGAGACACAATGAGCAGTTCTTC
-,-,TRBV5-4,TRBJ2-5,CASSLAGPETQYF,TGTGCCAGCAGCTTGGCAGGGCCGGAGACCCAGTACTTC
-,TRBD2,TRBV12-5,TRBJ2-7,CASGLVLVGEGSGEQYF,TGTGCTAGTGGTTTGGTTTTGGTGGGGGAGGGATCTGGCGAGCAGTACTTC
-,TRBD2,TRBV9,TRBJ2-3,CASRSSGVDTQYF,TGTGCCAGCAGATCCAGCGGGGTGGATACGCAGTATTTT
-,TRBD2,TRBV7-6,TRBJ2-5,CASSFRGGLETQYF,TGTGCCAGCAGCTTCCGGGGGGGCCTGGAGACCCAGTACTTC
many,-,TRBV7-3,TRBJ2-7,CASSLNPGDEQYF,TGTGCCAGCAGCTTAAACCCCGGGGACGAGCAGTACTTC
-,-,TRBV10-3,TRBJ1-3,CAIGAGYGNTIYF,TGTGCCATCGGAGCTGGATACGGAAACACCATATATTTT
-,TRBD2,TRBV4-1,TRBJ2-5,CASSQDRGAGEETQYF,TGCGCCAGCAGCCAAGATCGGGGAGCGGGAGAAGAGACCCAGTACTTC
-,-,TRBV2,TRBJ2-3,CASSILPADTQYF,TGTGCCAGCAGTATCCTCCCCGCAGATACGCAGTATTTT
-,TRBD2,TRBV5-4,TRBJ2-4,CASSSDSGSYDIQYF,TGTGCCAGCAGCTCGGATAGCGGGAGCTATGACATTCAGTACTTC